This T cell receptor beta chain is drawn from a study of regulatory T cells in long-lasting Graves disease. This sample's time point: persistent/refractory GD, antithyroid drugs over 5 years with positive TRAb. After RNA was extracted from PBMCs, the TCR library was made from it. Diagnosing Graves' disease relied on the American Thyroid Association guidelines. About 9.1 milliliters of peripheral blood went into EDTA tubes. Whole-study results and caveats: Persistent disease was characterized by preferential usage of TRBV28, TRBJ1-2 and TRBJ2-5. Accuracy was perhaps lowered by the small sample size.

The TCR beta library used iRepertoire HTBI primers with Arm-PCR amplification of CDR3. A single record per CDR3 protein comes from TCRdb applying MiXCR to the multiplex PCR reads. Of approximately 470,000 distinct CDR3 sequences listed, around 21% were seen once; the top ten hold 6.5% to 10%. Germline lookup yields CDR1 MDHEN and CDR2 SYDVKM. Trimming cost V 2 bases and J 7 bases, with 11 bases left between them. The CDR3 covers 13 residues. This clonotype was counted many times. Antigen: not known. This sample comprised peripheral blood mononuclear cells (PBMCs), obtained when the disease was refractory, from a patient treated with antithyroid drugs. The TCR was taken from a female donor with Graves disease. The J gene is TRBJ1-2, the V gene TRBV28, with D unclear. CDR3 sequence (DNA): TGTGCCAGCAGTTTAGGCAGGAGCGGTGGCTACACCTTC. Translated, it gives CASSLGRSGGYTF.